Each of the 2 T cell receptor beta chains below was sequenced from the same sample in a study of blood T cell repertoires in COVID-19. Sequencing used immunoSEQ multiplex PCR; TCRdb keeps in-frame clones, though not all of them. The sample yields 55,000 to 65,000 clones, 80% to 95% seen once. The sequencing sample was made of peripheral blood. All receptors derive from a man aged 60 to 69 with acute or convalescent COVID-19.

The chain recombines TRBV5-1 with TRBJ1-5; 7 nucleotides match TRBD1. The CDR3 spans 16 residues. The trim removed 4 bases at V and 4 bases at J, leaving 11 bases unmatched. Germline V gene lookup returns CDR1 SGHRS and CDR2 YFSETQ. This chain's CDR3 is CASSLSPGTVNQPQHF. CDR3 nucleotide sequence: TGCGCCAGCAGCCTCTCCCCCGGGACAGTGAATCAGCCCCAGCATTTT.

The chain joins TRBV3-1 (or the pseudogene TRBV3-2) to TRBJ2-1; TRBD2 matches 9 bases. Per germline, CDR1 LGHDT and CDR2 YNNKEL (reference sequence). Trimming at V came to 2 bases and at J to 3 bases, leaving 2 bases not matched to a gene. This CDR3 spans 15 amino acids. CDR3 in DNA: TGTGCCAGCAGCCAAATAGCGGGAGTCTACAATGAGCAGTTCTTC. It encodes CASSQIAGVYNEQFF.